Each of the 20 T cell receptor beta chains below was sequenced from the same sample in a study of cytomegalovirus exposure and HLA in healthy donors. The study ran its PCR with 60 Vbeta and 13 Jbeta primers. Clones were read by immunoSEQ multiplex PCR, and TCRdb kept only the in-frame ones, dropping some. The table has under 200,000 clones, approximately 70% seen once; the top ten hold around 3%. Sequenced input: PBMCs. All receptors come from a woman aged 40-49 years in good health and CMV-seropositive.

This chain connects TRBV7-2 to TRBJ1-2; TRBD1 matches 7 bases. The length of the CDR3 is 13 residues. Germline CDR1 and CDR2: SGHTA and FQGNSA. After removal of 7 bases from V and 3 bases from J, the junction contained 5 bases not matched to a gene. CDR3 nucleotide sequence: TGTGCCAGCACCCTAGGGACAGACTATGGCTACACCTTC. Amino acid sequence: CASTLGTDYGYTF.

The chain uses TRBV4-3 and TRBJ2-5; TRBD2 agrees at 8 bases. This CDR3 region has 15 residues. CDR1 is LGHNA, CDR2 YSLEER, per germline. V trimming: 3 bases; J trimming: 2 bases; junction bases outside the gene matches: 5. The CDR3 protein is CASSHGLALQETQYF. The CDR3, as DNA: TGCGCCAGCAGCCATGGACTAGCACTTCAAGAGACCCAGTACTTC.

This clone was seen a single time. This chain links TRBV10-3 with TRBJ2-5, with 7 nucleotides matching TRBD2. This CDR3 is built from 15 residues. Germline assignment: CDR1 ENHRY and CDR2 SYGVKD. V trimming: 4 bases; J trimming: 7 bases; junction bases outside the gene matches: 12. Here the CDR3 DNA reads TGTGCCATCAGTGGGTCTCGGGAGGACGTCGTGACCCAGTACTTC. Protein: CAISGSREDVVTQYF.

This clone was seen only a few times. This chain links TRBV27 with TRBJ1-1; unclear D gene. V lost 3 bases and J 4 bases, leaving 9 bases between the germline ends. This CDR3 is built from 13 residues. CDR1 is MNHEY and CDR2 is SMNVEV in the germline V gene (reference sequence). In DNA, the CDR3 is TGTGCCAGCAGTTTTGTAAGAGGCACTGAAGCTTTCTTT. It translates to CASSFVRGTEAFF.

The chain combines TRBV10-1 with TRBJ1-5; 10 nucleotides align to TRBD1. CDR1 WNHNN and CDR2 SYGVQD come from the germline V gene (reference sequence). V was clipped by 4 bases and J by 6 bases; unmatched bases: 9. CDR3 length: 16 residues. Here the CDR3 DNA reads TGCGCCAGCAGTGCCCGGTTGGACAGGGGGTCTCAGCCCCAGCATTTT. It specifies CASSARLDRGSQPQHF.

This sequence joins TRBV5-1 and TRBJ1-4, with 8 bases identical to TRBD1. Trimming cost V 4 bases and J 8 bases; bases outside gene matches: 7. The CDR3 length is 14 residues. Germline loops: CDR1 SGHRS, CDR2 YFSETQ. The CDR3 loop is CASSRDRGREKLFF. The CDR3, as DNA: TGCGCCAGCAGCCGAGACAGGGGAAGAGAAAAACTGTTTTTT.

The V gene is TRBV4-1, the J gene TRBJ2-3, with 8 positions matching TRBD2. CDR1 is MGHRA, CDR2 YSYEKL, per germline. The CDR3 sequence is 14 residues long. The V gene end was trimmed by 1 base and the J gene end by 4 bases; junction bases not matched to a gene: 1. The CDR3 spells CASSQAGGADTQYF. Written as DNA, the CDR3 is TGCGCCAGCAGCCAAGCGGGGGGGGCAGATACGCAGTATTTT.

The chain has TRBV7-2 and TRBJ2-7; tentatively, D is TRBD2 (6 bases). The CDR3 runs 15 residues. Per germline, CDR1 SGHTA and CDR2 FQGNSA. The V end was cut by 1 base, the J end by 3 bases, with 13 bases between. The CDR3 coding sequence is TGTGCCAGCAGCTTAGGGGACGGGACTTTCTACGAGCAGTACTTC. This gives the protein CASSLGDGTFYEQYF.

This clone was seen only once. The chain has TRBV19 and TRBJ1-2, with no clear D. This CDR3 spans 15 amino acids. Trimming left V 5 bases short and J 1 base short, with 14 bases between. CDR1 and CDR2 (germline): LNHDA, SQIVND (reference sequence). CDR3 sequence (DNA): TGTGCCAGTAGTGACCGGGTCATCTTTAACTATGGCTACACCTTC. This sequence encodes CASSDRVIFNYGYTF.

V is TRBV6-5 and J is TRBJ2-7, with 7 bases that match TRBD2. V was clipped by 0 bases and J by 5 bases; unmatched bases: 7. The CDR3 contains 15 residues. CDR1 is MNHEY, CDR2 SVGAGI, per germline. This CDR3 is CASSYSGGSAHEQYF. The CDR3 DNA is TGTGCCAGCAGTTACTCGGGCGGGAGTGCGCACGAGCAGTACTTC.

This clone appeared once. The junction shows a germline mismatch at one end, possibly a read error. The chain uses TRBV7-9 and TRBJ1-2; D might be TRBD1 (5 bases). The CDR3 sequence is 15 residues long. Germline CDR1 is SEHNR and CDR2 is FQNEAQ (reference sequence). The DNA of the CDR3 is TGTTCCAGCAGCTTAGCGCCGCCTAGGGGCTATGGCTACACCTTC. Its protein product is CSSSLAPPRGYGYTF.

The chain has TRBV7-6 and TRBJ2-3, with TRBD2 matching 9 bases. The CDR3 has 16 amino acids. The trim removed 5 bases at V and 4 bases at J, leaving 10 bases unmatched. Germline V CDR1 and CDR2: SGHVS, FNYEAQ. CDR3 DNA sequence: TGTGCCAGCAGCCTCGAGAGTAGCGGGGGTGCAGATACGCAGTATTTT. This encodes CASSLESSGGADTQYF. The full variable domain, in which reference TRBV7-6 and TRBJ2-3 provide the parts outside the CDR3, is GAGVSQSPRYKVTKRGQDVALRCDPISGHVSLYWYRQALGQGPEFLTYFNYEAQQDKSGLPNDRFSAERPEGSISTLTIQRTEQRDSAMYRCASSLESSGGADTQYFGPGTRLTVL.

The V gene is TRBV10-3, the J gene TRBJ1-1; D remains unclear. Germline-derived CDR1 and CDR2 are ENHRY and SYGVKD. V gave up 10 bases and J gave up 3 bases, with 15 bases separating them. The CDR3 is 13 residues long. CDR3 in DNA: TGTGCCACGGGGTACGAGGCAGACACTGAAGCTTTCTTT. This codes for CATGYEADTEAFF.

The V and J genes are TRBV7-9 and TRBJ2-2, with 7 positions matching TRBD2. Trimming took 4 bases from V and 0 from J; bases not matched to a gene: 2. Germline V gives CDR1 SEHNR, CDR2 FQNEAQ (reference sequence). The CDR3 runs 15 residues. CDR3 sequence: CASSYGLANTGELFF. CDR3 bases: TGTGCCAGCAGCTACGGACTAGCGAACACCGGGGAGCTGTTTTTT. Based on the CDR3 plus reference TRBV7-9 and TRBJ2-2, the full variable domain is DTGVSQNPRHKITKRGQNVTFRCDPISEHNRLYWYRQTLGQGPEFLTYFQNEAQLEKSRLLSDRFSAERPKGSFSTLEIQRTEQGDSAMYLCASSYGLANTGELFFGEGSRLTVL.

The rearrangement joins TRBV30 to TRBJ1-2; no reliable D call. CDR1 is GTSNPN and CDR2 is SVGIG in the germline V gene (reference sequence). CDR3 length equals 13 residues. V gave up 4 bases and J gave up 5 bases, with 14 bases separating them. CDR3 in amino acids: CAWIGLPLYGYTF. CDR3 DNA sequence: TGTGCCTGGATTGGACTACCCCTTTATGGCTACACCTTC.

The gene calls are TRBV5-4 and TRBJ1-1, with D unclear. Germline CDR1 SGHNT, CDR2 YYREEE (reference sequence). V was shortened by 0 bases and J by 10 bases, with 16 bases between the two germline ends. CDR3 length: 14 residues. As DNA, the CDR3 is TGTGCCAGCAGCTTGGGTGGGCAGGCGAACCGAGCTTTCTTT. Amino acid sequence: CASSLGGQANRAFF.

Here the CDR3 DNA reads TGCGCCAGCAGTGAAGCAGGGTCGACTGGAAACACCATATATTTT. Translated: CASSEAGSTGNTIYF. The gene calls are TRBV10-1 and TRBJ1-3; TRBD1 is a possible D gene (5 bases). Germline CDR1 WNHNN, CDR2 SYGVQD (reference sequence). The CDR3 loop spans 15 amino acids. V shed 3 bases and J shed 2 bases, with 11 bases lying between them.

The CDR3 protein is CASMAATNEKLFF. In DNA, the CDR3 is TGTGCCAGCATGGCGGCAACTAATGAAAAACTGTTTTTT. This chain joins TRBV28 and TRBJ1-4; D uncertain. The CDR3 runs 13 residues. V was clipped by 7 bases and J by 0 bases, with 6 bases between them. Germline CDR1 and CDR2: MDHEN and SYDVKM.

J is TRBJ1-2 and V is TRBV7-2, with 8 bases fitting TRBD1. Germline CDR1 reads SGHTA; CDR2 reads FQGNSA. The CDR3 totals 15 residues. Losses at the gene ends were 4 bases for V and 8 bases for J; bases not matched to a gene: 12. The CDR3 spells CASSSRGRTGTGYTF. CDR3 nucleotide sequence: TGTGCCAGCAGCTCGAGGGGGAGGACAGGGACCGGCTACACCTTC.

The count of this clone is one. CDR3 amino acids: CASSQGRKGEKLFF. The CDR3 DNA sequence: TGTGCCAGCAGCCAGGGGCGTAAGGGGGAAAAACTGTTTTTT. This chain links TRBV2 with TRBJ1-4, with D possibly being TRBD1 (6 bases). Germline CDR1 is SNHLY and CDR2 is FYNNEI. The length of the CDR3 is 14 residues. V was trimmed by 6 bases and J by 8 bases, leaving 16 bases between them.